This TCR beta chain was found in a study of blood T cell repertoires in COVID-19. For the study at large: The United States, Italy and Spain were the sources of the acute and convalescent COVID-19 samples. Sample material is recorded as cDNA or gDNA derived from T cells, B-cell-depleted T cells, or PBMCs.

V was cut by 4 bases and J by 7 bases, with 17 bases left in between. The CDR3 has 15 amino acids. Germline loops: CDR1 MNHEY, CDR2 SMNVEV (reference sequence). As originally analysed: Cell counts per sample came from amplifying reference gene primers. Sequencing was performed with immunoSEQ multiplex PCR; in TCRdb, only in-frame clones are kept and a portion is missing. V and J calls and clone size follow that table, whereas D and trimming were derived from the DNA. The sample has roughly 220,000 clones, approximately 83% seen once. The sample comprised peripheral blood. V usage is TRBV27 and J usage is TRBJ1-5; D may be TRBD1 (6 bases). This TCR was recovered from a woman in her twenties or thirties who had recovered from COVID-19. The CDR3 region is CASSYSTGWGQPQHF. The CDR3, as DNA: TGTGCCAGCAGTTACAGTACAGGGTGGGGCCAGCCCCAGCATTTT.